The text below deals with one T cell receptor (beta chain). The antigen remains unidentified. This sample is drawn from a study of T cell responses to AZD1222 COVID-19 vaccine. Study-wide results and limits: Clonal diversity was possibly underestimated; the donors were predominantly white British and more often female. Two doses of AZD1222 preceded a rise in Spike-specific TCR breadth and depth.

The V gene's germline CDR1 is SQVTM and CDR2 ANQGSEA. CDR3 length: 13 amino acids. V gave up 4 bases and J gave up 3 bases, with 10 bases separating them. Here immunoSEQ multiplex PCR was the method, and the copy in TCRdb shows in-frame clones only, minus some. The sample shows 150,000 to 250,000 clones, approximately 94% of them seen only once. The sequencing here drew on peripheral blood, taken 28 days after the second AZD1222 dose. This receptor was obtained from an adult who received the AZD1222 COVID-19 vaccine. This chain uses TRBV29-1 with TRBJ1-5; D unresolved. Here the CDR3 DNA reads TGCAGCGTTGTTTGGCAGAACAATCAGCCCCAGCATTTT. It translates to CSVVWQNNQPQHF.